Below, one T cell receptor beta chain is given with its context. These data come from a study of T cell responses to AZD1222 COVID-19 vaccine. Looking at the study overall: Timing groups of about 4 and about 12 weeks for second doses were pooled.

The CDR3 covers 14 residues. Germline CDR1 reads DFQATT; CDR2 reads SNEGSKA (reference sequence). V shed 3 bases and J 6 bases; nucleotides not matched to a gene: 6. Sequenced by immunoSEQ multiplex PCR; TCRdb stores in-frame clones only, minus some. The data hold under 60,000 clones, with about 86% observed a single time. Sequences were derived from peripheral blood, sampled on day 0 of AZD1222 vaccination. The chain has TRBV20-1 and TRBJ2-5; 11 bases are shared with TRBD2. The sequence came from an adult in good health. CDR3 DNA sequence: TGCAGTGCTAGTAGCGGGGGGGATGGAAAGACCCAGTACTTC. It is translated as CSASSGGDGKTQYF.